This TCR beta chain was captured by sequencing in a study of T cells in Graves' hyperthyroidism and ophthalmopathy (dated by TCRdb to about 2019). Study-level background: Peripheral blood was collected at initial diagnosis, before any treatment. In addition, the study compared T-cell repertoires in thyroid tissue and in blood from several Graves' hyperthyroidism patients. Following sampling, methimazole starting at 30 mg daily was given to hyperthyroidism patients, and high-dose intravenous methylprednisolone was given to ophthalmopathy patients. The roughly 91 discovery patients were randomly divided into training and test sets at a 7:3 ratio. To identify TCR V-J signatures that set the groups apart, the researchers used a discovery cohort of approximately 98 patients, made up of 40 to 45 with Graves' ophthalmopathy and about 59 with stable Graves' hyperthyroidism. TCR Vbeta CDR3 sequencing of approximately 140 peripheral blood samples (43 ophthalmopathy, 75 or so hyperthyroidism and approximately 17 progressor patients) is reported in the paper. Prospective prediction of ophthalmopathy was tested in an independent validation cohort consisting of fewer than 20 hyperthyroidism patients and some 17 patients who later progressed to ophthalmopathy. Summary of the overall study and its limitations: Sample size was not statistically predetermined, and investigators were not blinded to group allocation. During validation, the model predicted progression to ophthalmopathy a median of about 6.3 months ahead of onset, with 70.59% sensitivity and around 72% specificity. Most expanded thyroid clonotypes (frequency above 0.001) were also detected in blood, a finding suggesting that blood repertoires may reflect thyroid immune responses. In cross-validation, a model built on a 13 V-J signature told ophthalmopathy apart from stable hyperthyroidism with 87.88% sensitivity and approximately 81% specificity, and in testing the same model reached 80%/75%.

A remark on this clonotype: Its antigen is currently not known. The germline gene is not matched at one end of the junction; a read error may be the cause.

The CDR3 runs 18 residues from the cysteine to the phenylalanine. The DNA shown is the 54-base CDR3, in frame from base 1. The germline V gene (reference sequence) sets CDR1 to SEHNR and CDR2 to FQNEAQ. In the ophthalmopathy patients, disease was moderately to severely active, with a Clinical Activity Score of 3 or more, a NOSPECS grade of 4 or more, and a duration of less than 3 months. Patients with uncontrolled infections, other autoimmune diseases, pregnancy or lactation were excluded. Diagnoses were based on clinical symptoms, serum thyroxine and TRAb, thyroid ultrasound and orbital computed tomography. Ficoll-Paque density gradient centrifugation was used to isolate PBMCs from around 10 ml of fresh peripheral blood. Trizol reagent was used to extract total RNA, and RNA quality was then checked on an Agilent 2100 Bioanalyzer. The TCR beta CDR3 regions were amplified from RNA transcripts. The first round of RT-PCR for the TCR CDR3 was performed with the HTBI primer set and the Qiagen OneStep RT-PCR kit. Libraries were constructed in a second round of multiplex PCR, after which size selection and purification were performed. Paired-end sequencing of the libraries was performed with 100 bp reads on an Illumina HiSeq2000. The study's own analysis went as follows. Raw data were processed with SOAPnuke, discarding reads with adapters, uncalled bases, mean Phred below 15, or no exact constant-primer or identifier match. High-quality paired reads were merged with COPE v1.2.5, and unique nucleotide sequences were defined as clonotypes. MiTCR v1.1 was used to align the clonotypes against IMGT TRBV, TRBD and TRBJ reference segments. The analysis included only V-J combinations with a frequency above 0.0001, which together covered more than 99% of the repertoires. A TCS score was defined as the ratio of F50 (clonal expansion) to E x V (chaos), with BLOSUM62-based TCRdist applied between CDR3 peptides within each V-J. Welch's t-statistics and random forest reduced fewer than 600 V-J features to roughly 13, which were used in a naive Bayes classifier (R e1071). The similarity between thyroid and blood repertoires was quantified using the Morisita-Horn index. TCRdb passed the public sequencing reads through fastp at Q25 and MiXCR, retaining productive beta sequences. Rows matching on CDR3 protein sequence are summarized as one entry with the most common DNA and genes. The V and J calls, along with clone size, are taken from TCRdb and not from the paper's own processing. This sample has about 50,000 distinct CDR3 sequences in its table, and around 50% of those were observed once. The ten top clones hold around 12% of the sample.

The sequenced material came from blood. The origin of this receptor is a woman aged 25 to 39 with Graves' ophthalmopathy. Recombination joined TRBV7-9 with TRBJ2-3; 10 of the junction bases match TRBD2. The CDR3 reads as follows: CASSQTMVWLAGEDTQYF. The DNA is TGTGCGAGCAGCCAAACTATGGTGTGGCTAGCGGGAGAAGATACGCAGTATTTT.